This TCR beta chain comes out of a study of blood T cell repertoires in COVID-19. Study information: T cells, B-cell-depleted T cells, or PBMCs supplied cDNA or gDNA.

Clinical history as reported by participants underpinned cohort assignment. Sequencing was performed with immunoSEQ multiplex PCR; in TCRdb, only in-frame clones are kept and a portion is missing. The sample records some 150,000 clones, around 83% being singletons. The CDR3 covers 15 residues. Germline assignment: CDR1 SGHRS and CDR2 YFSETQ. Trimming took 7 bases from V and 4 from J; bases not matched to a gene: 6. This chain links TRBV5-1 with TRBJ2-2, with 11 bases fitting TRBD1. The origin of this receptor is a woman between 45 and 65 years old who had been exposed to COVID-19. Sequencing was performed on PBMCs or T cells enriched from blood (not recorded which). The CDR3 sequence is CASRTGGAATGELFF. CDR3 coding DNA: TGCGCCAGCCGGACAGGGGGCGCAGCCACCGGGGAGCTGTTTTTT.